Each of the 28 T cell receptor beta chains below was sequenced from the same sample in a study of T-cell memory formation after mild COVID-19. TCRdb used MiXCR to reprocess the 5' RACE reads, holding one entry per CDR3 protein. The sample records more than 300,000 distinct CDR3 sequences, roughly an eighth being singletons. Material for sequencing was PBMCs or a T cell subset sorted from them (not recorded which). Receptor source: a man younger than 30 who had mild COVID-19 (a few samples of this study predate the infection). Cell type and time point are not known.

This clonotype was seen a few times. The rearrangement links TRBV12-3 or TRBV12-4 to TRBJ2-3; no firm D call. V lost 4 bases, J lost 2 bases, and 10 bases lay in between. The CDR3 is 14 residues long. CDR3 sequence: CASSYSVNTDTQYF. For the CDR3, the DNA is TGTGCCAGCAGTTATTCGGTAAACACAGATACGCAGTATTTT.

The chain is built from TRBV19 and TRBJ2-7, with 10 nucleotides matching TRBD2. This CDR3 has 14 residues. The germline gives CDR1 LNHDA, CDR2 SQIVND (reference sequence). The V and J ends lost 3 bases and 2 bases, in that order; junction bases with no gene match: 1. DNA of the CDR3: TGTGCCAGTAGTATCCTAGCGGGGGCCTACGAGCAGTACTTC. Amino acid sequence: CASSILAGAYEQYF.

The CDR3 DNA reads as TGTGCCAGTCGGGAGGAGGGATCGGCAACTAATGAAAAACTGTTTTTT. It translates to CASREEGSATNEKLFF. The J gene is TRBJ1-4, the V gene TRBV19, with D uncertain. CDR1 is LNHDA and CDR2 is SQIVND in the germline V gene (reference sequence). This CDR3 is 16 amino acids long. Trimming removed 8 bases at V and 0 bases at J, with 16 bases between.

This clonotype was counted only a few times. This sequence joins TRBV6-6 and TRBJ2-7; 10 bases agree with TRBD1. There are 13 residues in the CDR3. Per germline, CDR1 MNHNY and CDR2 SVGAGI (reference sequence). J lost 7 bases, V lost 7 bases, and 7 bases had no gene match. The CDR3 region is CASKGQGLWEQYF. The CDR3 bases are TGTGCCAGCAAGGGACAGGGGTTGTGGGAGCAGTACTTC.

This clonotype was observed at least ten times. This sequence joins TRBV10-3 and TRBJ1-1, with D unresolved. The V end lost 2 bases, the J end lost 1 base, and 8 bases lay between the germline ends. The CDR3 is made up of 14 amino acids. Germline-derived CDR1 and CDR2 are ENHRY and SYGVKD. The CDR3 nucleotides read TGTGCCATCAGTGAGGGACGGTCGAACACTGAAGCTTTCTTT. It encodes CAISEGRSNTEAFF.

This clonotype was seen only a few times. The chain links TRBV29-1 to TRBJ2-7; D gene ambiguous. V gave up 6 bases and J gave up 3 bases, with 12 bases separating them. Germline V lookup: CDR1 SQVTM, CDR2 ANQGSEA. The CDR3 consists of 12 residues. CDR3 region: CSVQAPNYEQYF. The CDR3 bases are TGCAGCGTCCAAGCCCCGAACTACGAGCAGTACTTC.

This clonotype occurred a few times. The V and J genes are TRBV12-3 or TRBV12-4 and TRBJ2-3; the D gene is possibly TRBD2 (5 bases). Trimming cost V 3 bases and J 3 bases, with 13 bases left between them. The CDR3 totals 15 residues. The CDR3 DNA is TGTGCCAGCAGTTTCATGGTCCCGGGGACAGATACGCAGTATTTT. Translated, it gives CASSFMVPGTDTQYF.

This clonotype came up a few times. The V call is TRBV30, the J call TRBJ2-4; 10 bases are a match to TRBD1. The V gene end was trimmed by 2 bases and the J gene end by 8 bases; junction bases not matched to a gene: 3. CDR3 size: 13 residues. Germline CDR1 GTSNPN, CDR2 SVGIG (reference sequence). The CDR3 reads CAWSSGTGDIQYF. In nucleotides, the CDR3 is TGTGCCTGGAGTTCCGGGACAGGGGACATTCAGTACTTC.

The J gene is TRBJ1-5, the V gene TRBV12-3 or TRBV12-4; TRBD1 is a possible D gene (5 bases). V dropped 0 bases and J dropped 3 bases, with 12 bases sitting between them. The CDR3 contains 16 residues. DNA for the CDR3: TGTGCCAGCAGTTTAGCGAACGGGGGGATCAATCAGCCCCAGCATTTT. It is translated as CASSLANGGINQPQHF.

This clonotype turned up a few times. The V call is TRBV12-3 or TRBV12-4, the J call TRBJ2-7; no clear D gene. This CDR3 contains 17 residues. V was pared by 2 bases and J by 3 bases, with 20 bases between. The CDR3 coding sequence is TGTGCCAGCAGTTTATTCACAGCCCGCCCATCCTTCTACGAGCAGTACGTC. This encodes CASSLFTARPSFYEQYV.

This clonotype was detected only a few times. The chain carries TRBV10-3 and TRBJ2-3; 9 bases agree with TRBD1. V shed 3 bases and J 0 bases; nucleotides not matched to a gene: 4. The V gene's germline CDR1 is ENHRY and CDR2 SYGVKD. The length of the CDR3 is 16 residues. The CDR3 is CAISDTGTGSTDTQYF. CDR3 bases: TGTGCCATCAGTGACACCGGGACAGGGAGCACAGATACGCAGTATTTT.

This clonotype was counted between two and nine times. The chain joins TRBV2 to TRBJ2-5, with D uncertain. Deletions cut 7 bases from V and 4 bases from J, with 16 bases between. This CDR3 is built from 14 residues. Germline V lookup: CDR1 SNHLY, CDR2 FYNNEI. CDR3 DNA: TGTGCCAGCAATCCTAGAGCTTCTAGAGAGACCCAGTACTTC. Amino acid sequence: CASNPRASRETQYF.

This clonotype was picked up a small number of times. The chain links TRBV5-4 to TRBJ2-5; TRBD2 matches 14 bases. Trimming at V came to 4 bases and at J to 3 bases, leaving 5 bases not matched to a gene. From germline, CDR1 is SGHNT and CDR2 YYREEE (reference sequence). The CDR3 has 16 residues. CDR3 nucleotide sequence: TGTGCCAGCAGCCCGGGGACTAGCGGGGGTGAAGAGACCCAGTACTTC. It codes for CASSPGTSGGEETQYF.

The gene calls are TRBV27 and TRBJ2-3, with D tentatively TRBD2 (5 bases). The germline CDR1 and CDR2 sequences are MNHEY and SMNVEV (reference sequence). V lost 3 bases, J lost 4 bases, and 11 bases lay in between. The CDR3 loop spans 14 amino acids. CDR3 amino acids: CASSFGVLSDTQYF. DNA for the CDR3: TGTGCCAGCAGTTTCGGGGTTCTCTCAGATACGCAGTATTTT.

This clonotype was recorded many times. The rearrangement links TRBV2 to TRBJ1-4; the match to TRBD1 covers 7 bases. Looked up from germline, CDR1 is SNHLY and CDR2 is FYNNEI. The CDR3 totals 14 residues. Trimming took 8 bases from V and 8 from J; bases not matched to a gene: 11. This CDR3 reads CASGADRVREKLFF. The CDR3, as DNA: TGTGCCAGCGGCGCTGACAGGGTACGGGAAAAACTGTTTTTT.

The DNA of the CDR3 is TGTGCCAGCAGTTTTTACCGCACTAGCGAAGAGACCCAGTACTTC. It is translated as CASSFYRTSEETQYF. The chain has TRBV3-1 and TRBJ2-5, with 7 bases fitting TRBD2. The V and J ends lost 6 bases and 3 bases, in that order; junction bases with no gene match: 10. Germline values: CDR1 LGHDT, CDR2 YNNKEL (reference sequence). This CDR3 spans 15 amino acids.

This chain uses TRBV5-6 with TRBJ2-3; D is possibly TRBD1 (6 bases). Germline values: CDR1 SGHDT, CDR2 YYEEEE. This CDR3 comprises 17 residues. The V end lost 2 bases, the J end lost 1 base, and 17 bases lay between the germline ends. This chain's CDR3 is CASSFRLWAGGTDTQYF. CDR3 sequence (DNA): TGTGCCAGCAGCTTCAGACTTTGGGCAGGGGGCACAGATACGCAGTATTTT.

This clonotype was seen only a few times. The gene calls are TRBV12-3 or TRBV12-4 and TRBJ2-3, with D tentatively TRBD1 or TRBD2 (5 bases each). This CDR3 contains 15 residues. Trimming removed 7 bases from V and 6 bases from J, with 20 bases in between. CDR3 sequence (DNA): TGTGCCAGCACCCGCCGGCCAGGGACGGTGGATACGCAGTATTTT. Protein sequence: CASTRRPGTVDTQYF.

There are a few counts of this clonotype. J is TRBJ2-6 and V is TRBV7-9; D call uncertain. Germline V gene lookup returns CDR1 SEHNR and CDR2 FQNEAQ (reference sequence). CDR3 length: 13 amino acids. V was shortened by 8 bases and J by 4 bases, with 9 bases between the two germline ends. CDR3 sequence: CASPQSGANVLTF. For the CDR3, the DNA is TGTGCCAGCCCGCAATCCGGGGCCAACGTCCTGACTTTC.

This chain connects TRBV15 to TRBJ2-2, with 9 bases fitting TRBD1. The V gene's germline CDR1 is LNHNV and CDR2 YYDKDF (reference sequence). Trimming cost V 9 bases and J 5 bases; bases outside gene matches: 7. The CDR3 extends over 14 amino acids. The CDR3 DNA sequence: TGTGCCACTGATGGACAGGGGCAAACCGGGGAGCTGTTTTTT. Its protein product is CATDGQGQTGELFF.

The V call is TRBV7-3, the J call TRBJ1-1; D is uncertain. The CDR3 contains 11 residues. V was clipped by 5 bases and J by 11 bases, with 12 bases between them. The germline gives CDR1 SGHTA, CDR2 FQGTGA. Here the CDR3 reads CASSAGDVAFF. In DNA form, the CDR3 reads TGTGCCAGCAGCGCGGGAGATGTGGCTTTCTTT.

This clonotype was counted between two and nine times. The chain has TRBV12-3 or TRBV12-4 and TRBJ2-3; a weak D match, TRBD2 (6 bases). CDR3 length equals 17 residues. Trimming shortened V by 7 bases and J by 0 bases, and 20 bases separated the two germline ends. The CDR3: CASTSLAGSFSTDTQYF. The CDR3 region has the DNA TGTGCCAGCACGTCCCTGGCGGGGAGCTTTAGCACAGATACGCAGTATTTT.

This clonotype was seen ten or more times. This chain uses TRBV30 with TRBJ1-2; tentatively, D is TRBD1 (5 bases). CDR1 is GTSNPN and CDR2 is SVGIG in the germline V gene (reference sequence). The V gene lost 3 bases and the J gene lost 2 bases, with 16 bases spanning the gap. The CDR3 length is 15 residues. The CDR3 DNA reads as TGTGCCTGGAGGGGCTGGGACGTCTCCAACTATGGCTACACCTTC. Residues: CAWRGWDVSNYGYTF.

The chain uses TRBV7-8 and TRBJ1-1; D not certain. V shed 1 base and J shed 0 bases, with 6 bases lying between them. The CDR3 length is 14 residues. Germline V CDR1 and CDR2: SGHVS, FQNEAQ. In nucleotides, the CDR3 is TGTGCCAGCAGCTTAGTCTCGGTGAACACTGAAGCTTTCTTT. Its translation is CASSLVSVNTEAFF. Combining the CDR3 with reference TRBV7-8 and TRBJ1-1 gives the whole variable domain GAGVSQSPRYKVAKRGQDVALRCDPISGHVSLFWYQQALGQGPEFLTYFQNEAQLDKSGLPSDRFFAERPEGSVSTLKIQRTQQEDSAVYLCASSLVSVNTEAFFGQGTRLTVV.

The V and J genes are TRBV2 and TRBJ1-1, with D possibly being TRBD1 (5 bases). The CDR3 sequence is 15 residues long. Germline loops: CDR1 SNHLY, CDR2 FYNNEI. Trimming cost V 9 bases and J 7 bases, with 24 bases left between them. CDR3 coding DNA: TGTGCCAGGATTACAGGCGGATGGGTCCTGGGTGAAGCTTTCTTT. Amino acids: CARITGGWVLGEAFF.

This clonotype was seen at least ten times. J is TRBJ2-3 and V is TRBV7-9; maybe TRBD2 (7 bases). The CDR3 length is 16 residues. Trimming pared 5 bases from V and 7 bases from J, leaving 22 bases between. The germline gives CDR1 SEHNR, CDR2 FQNEAQ (reference sequence). The CDR3 reads CASSPQGRTSRNTQYF. The CDR3 nucleotides are TGTGCCAGCAGCCCCCAGGGGCGGACTAGTCGCAATACGCAGTATTTT. The whole variable domain, filled in from reference TRBV7-9 and TRBJ2-3, reads DTGVSQNPRHKITKRGQNVTFRCDPISEHNRLYWYRQTLGQGPEFLTYFQNEAQLEKSRLLSDRFSAERPKGSFSTLEIQRTEQGDSAMYLCASSPQGRTSRNTQYFGPGTRLTVL.

Ten or more counts support this clonotype. The chain joins TRBV19 to TRBJ1-5; D not certain. CDR1 and CDR2 (germline): LNHDA, SQIVND (reference sequence). Trimming removed 3 bases at V and 5 bases at J, with 11 bases between. The length of the CDR3 is 14 residues. CDR3 in DNA: TGTGCCAGTAGTATCTCCAGGAGGGATCAGCCCCAGCATTTT. Its translation: CASSISRRDQPQHF. The whole variable domain, remainder taken from reference TRBV19 and TRBJ1-5, is DGGITQSPKYLFRKEGQNVTLSCEQNLNHDAMYWYRQDPGQGLRLIYYSQIVNDFQKGDIAEGYSVSREKKESFPLTVTSAQKNPTAFYLCASSISRRDQPQHFGDGTRLSIL.

This clonotype has at least ten counts. The V and J genes are TRBV7-9 and TRBJ1-1, with a weak D call TRBD1 (6 bases). The CDR3 is 13 residues long. Germline CDR1 is SEHNR and CDR2 is FQNEAQ (reference sequence). Trimming took 4 bases from V and 7 from J, leaving 13 bases between them. The CDR3 DNA reads as TGTGCCAGCAGCTCGCGAGGGGGGAGTGAAGCTTTCTTT. This encodes CASSSRGGSEAFF.